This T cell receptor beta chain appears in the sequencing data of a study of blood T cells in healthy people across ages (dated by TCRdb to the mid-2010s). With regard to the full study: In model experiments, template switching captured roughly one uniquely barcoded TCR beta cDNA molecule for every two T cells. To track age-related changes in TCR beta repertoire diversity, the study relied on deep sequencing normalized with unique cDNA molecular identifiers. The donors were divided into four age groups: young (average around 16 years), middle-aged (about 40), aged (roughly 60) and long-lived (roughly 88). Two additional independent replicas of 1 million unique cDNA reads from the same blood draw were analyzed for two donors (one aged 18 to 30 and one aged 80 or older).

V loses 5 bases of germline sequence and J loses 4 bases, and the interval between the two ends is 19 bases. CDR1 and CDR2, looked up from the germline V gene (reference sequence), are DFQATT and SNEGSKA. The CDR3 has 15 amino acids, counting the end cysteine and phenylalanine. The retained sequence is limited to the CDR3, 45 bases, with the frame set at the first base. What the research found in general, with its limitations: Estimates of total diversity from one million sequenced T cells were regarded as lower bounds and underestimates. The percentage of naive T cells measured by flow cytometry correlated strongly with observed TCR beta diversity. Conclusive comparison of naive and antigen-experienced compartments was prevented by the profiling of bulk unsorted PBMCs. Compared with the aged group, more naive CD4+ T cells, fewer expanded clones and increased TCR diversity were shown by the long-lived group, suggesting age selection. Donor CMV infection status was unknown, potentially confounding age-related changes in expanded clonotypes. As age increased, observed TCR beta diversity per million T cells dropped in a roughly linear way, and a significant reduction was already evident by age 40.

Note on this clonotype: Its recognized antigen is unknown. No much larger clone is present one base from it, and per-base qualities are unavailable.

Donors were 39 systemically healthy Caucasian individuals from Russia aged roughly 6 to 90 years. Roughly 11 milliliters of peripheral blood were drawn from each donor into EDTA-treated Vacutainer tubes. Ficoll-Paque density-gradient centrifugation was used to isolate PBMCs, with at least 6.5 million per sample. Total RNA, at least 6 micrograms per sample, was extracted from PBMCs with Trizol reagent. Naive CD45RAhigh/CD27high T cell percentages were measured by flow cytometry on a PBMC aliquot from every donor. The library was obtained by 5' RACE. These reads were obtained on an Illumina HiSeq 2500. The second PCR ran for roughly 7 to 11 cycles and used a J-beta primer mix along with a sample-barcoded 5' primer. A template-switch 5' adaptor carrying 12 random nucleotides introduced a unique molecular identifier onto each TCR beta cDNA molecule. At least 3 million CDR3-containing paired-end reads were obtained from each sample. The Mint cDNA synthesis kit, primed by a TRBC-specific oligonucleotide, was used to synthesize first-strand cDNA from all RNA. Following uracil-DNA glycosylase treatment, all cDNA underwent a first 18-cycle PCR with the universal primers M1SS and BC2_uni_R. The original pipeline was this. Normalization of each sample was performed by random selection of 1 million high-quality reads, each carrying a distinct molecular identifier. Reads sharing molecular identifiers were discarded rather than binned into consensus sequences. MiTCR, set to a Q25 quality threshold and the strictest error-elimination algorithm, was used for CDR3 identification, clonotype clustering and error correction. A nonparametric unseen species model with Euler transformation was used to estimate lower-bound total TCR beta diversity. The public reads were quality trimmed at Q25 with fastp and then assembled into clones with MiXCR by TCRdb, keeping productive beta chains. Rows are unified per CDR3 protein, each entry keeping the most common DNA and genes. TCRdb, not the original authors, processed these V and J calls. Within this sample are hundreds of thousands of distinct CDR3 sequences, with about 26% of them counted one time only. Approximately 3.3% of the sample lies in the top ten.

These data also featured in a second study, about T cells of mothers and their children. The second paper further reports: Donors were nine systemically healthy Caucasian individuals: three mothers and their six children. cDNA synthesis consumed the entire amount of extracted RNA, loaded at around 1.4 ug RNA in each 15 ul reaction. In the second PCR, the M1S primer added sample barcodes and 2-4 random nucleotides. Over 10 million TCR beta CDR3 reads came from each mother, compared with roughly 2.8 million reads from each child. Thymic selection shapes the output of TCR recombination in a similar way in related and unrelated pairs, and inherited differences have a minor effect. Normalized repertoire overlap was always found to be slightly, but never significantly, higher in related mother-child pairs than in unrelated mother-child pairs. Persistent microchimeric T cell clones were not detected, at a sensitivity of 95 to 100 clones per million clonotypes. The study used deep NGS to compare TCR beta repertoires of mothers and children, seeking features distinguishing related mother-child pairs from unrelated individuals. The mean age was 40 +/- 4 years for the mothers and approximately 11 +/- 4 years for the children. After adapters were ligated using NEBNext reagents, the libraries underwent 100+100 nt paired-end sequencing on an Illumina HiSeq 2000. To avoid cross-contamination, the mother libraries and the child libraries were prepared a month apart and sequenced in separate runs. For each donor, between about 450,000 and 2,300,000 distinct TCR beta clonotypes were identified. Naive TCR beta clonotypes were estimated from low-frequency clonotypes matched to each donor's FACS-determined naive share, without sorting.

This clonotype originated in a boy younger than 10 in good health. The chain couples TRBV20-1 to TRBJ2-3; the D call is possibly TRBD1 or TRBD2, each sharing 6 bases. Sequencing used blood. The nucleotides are TGCAGTGCTTTGAAGGTCGGGGGCGTTTCAGATACGCAGTATTTT. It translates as CSALKVGGVSDTQYF.